What follows are 18 T cell receptor beta chains derived from one specimen sequenced in a study of cytomegalovirus exposure and HLA in healthy donors. This table comes from immunoSEQ multiplex PCR, and its TCRdb copy is limited to in-frame clones, with some not included. Of roughly 300,000 clones listed, 87% are singletons. The sample taken for sequencing was PBMCs. Receptors were obtained from a woman in her twenties or thirties in good health and CMV-seropositive.

The chain is built from TRBV4-3 and TRBJ1-3; D remains ambiguous. The germline gives CDR1 LGHNA, CDR2 YSLEER. The CDR3 is 17 residues long. The V and J ends lost 1 base and 0 bases respectively, with 13 bases between them. The CDR3 coding sequence is TGCGCCAGCAGCCAAGGCCCCCGGGGATTCTCTGGAAACACCATATATTTT. This gives the protein CASSQGPRGFSGNTIYF.

The V call is TRBV27, the J call TRBJ1-1, with D possibly being TRBD1 (6 bases). The CDR3 covers 17 residues. Trimming shortened V by 5 bases and J by 0 bases, and 19 bases separated the two germline ends. Germline CDR1 reads MNHEY; CDR2 reads SMNVEV (reference sequence). The CDR3 protein is CASSVWGATVMNTEAFF. CDR3 DNA sequence: TGTGCCAGCAGTGTTTGGGGGGCGACAGTCATGAACACTGAAGCTTTCTTT.

The genes are TRBV9 and TRBJ1-2, with 10 bases matching TRBD1. The ends lost 4 bases at V and 7 bases at J; junction bases unmatched: 4. The germline V gene encodes CDR1 SGDLS and CDR2 YYNGEE. This CDR3 has 13 residues. The CDR3 reads CASSHGQGGGYTF. CDR3 coding DNA: TGTGCCAGCAGCCATGGACAGGGGGGTGGCTACACCTTC.

This clone has only a few counts. This chain connects TRBV6-4 to TRBJ2-1, with TRBD1 identical over 7 bases. V lost 4 bases to trimming and J lost 9 bases; unmatched junction nucleotides: 6. This CDR3 region has 13 residues. Looked up from germline, CDR1 is MRHNA and CDR2 is SNTAGT. DNA for the CDR3: TGTGCCAGCAGTGTAGGGGGCGAGGGTGAGCAGTTCTTC. Translated, it gives CASSVGGEGEQFF.

The chain joins TRBV4-1 to TRBJ1-3; D not resolved. V was pared by 1 base and J by 2 bases, with 9 bases between. The CDR3 loop spans 15 amino acids. Germline V CDR1 and CDR2: MGHRA, YSYEKL. The CDR3 loop is CASSQVQTAGNTIYF. The CDR3 DNA sequence: TGCGCCAGCAGCCAAGTTCAAACAGCTGGAAACACCATATATTTT.

The rearrangement uses TRBV9 and TRBJ1-1, with D uncertain. Trimming stripped 2 bases from V and 0 bases from J, with 14 bases between. Germline V gives CDR1 SGDLS, CDR2 YYNGEE. This CDR3 has 16 residues. CDR3 coding DNA: TGTGCCAGCAGCGTTAGGTTGGGCCGCATGAACACTGAAGCTTTCTTT. Its translation is CASSVRLGRMNTEAFF.

The gene calls are TRBV5-8 and TRBJ1-5; TRBD1 is a possible D gene (6 bases). V lost 0 bases and J lost 2, with 12 bases in between. The CDR3 extends over 16 amino acids. CDR1 and CDR2 (germline): SGHTS, YDEGEE. The CDR3 bases are TGTGCCAGCAGCTTGGGGACTAACAGGGGCAATCAGCCCCAGCATTTT. Amino acid sequence: CASSLGTNRGNQPQHF. Variable domain in full (rest from reference TRBV5-8 and TRBJ1-5): EAGVTQSPTHLIKTRGQQATLRCSPISGHTSVYWYQQALGLGLQFLLWYDEGEERNRGNFPPRFSGRQFPNYSSELNVNALELEDSALYLCASSLGTNRGNQPQHFGDGTRLSIL.

This chain joins TRBV5-1 and TRBJ2-5; 8 bases align to TRBD1. The CDR3 loop spans 14 amino acids. Per the germline V gene, CDR1 is SGHRS and CDR2 is YFSETQ. V gave up 6 bases and J gave up 5 bases; unmatched junction bases: 9. CDR3 sequence: CASTPTWTGETQYF. For the CDR3, the DNA is TGCGCCAGCACGCCGACGTGGACAGGGGAGACCCAGTACTTC.

This chain joins TRBV27 and TRBJ2-7, with 8 bases matching TRBD1. This CDR3 region has 16 residues. Germline V gene sequence: CDR1 MNHEY, CDR2 SMNVEV (reference sequence). V lost 0 bases and J lost 3; bases outside the gene matches: 7. Here the CDR3 DNA reads TGTGCCAGCAGTTTATCCGGACAGGGTAATTTCTACGAGCAGTACTTC. Protein: CASSLSGQGNFYEQYF.

This rearrangement joins TRBV6-5 to TRBJ2-7, with a tentative D call TRBD2 (6 bases). Germline assignment: CDR1 MNHEY and CDR2 SVGAGI. V lost 6 bases to trimming and J lost 0 bases, with 12 bases between them. The CDR3 has 14 residues. As DNA, the CDR3 is TGTGCCAGCAGCCACGGACTAAGCTCCTACGAGCAGTACTTC. This encodes CASSHGLSSYEQYF.

CDR3 in DNA: TGTGCCAGCAGCGTACAGTCAGCAAACACAGATACGCAGTATTTT. Its translation: CASSVQSANTDTQYF. The chain has TRBV9 and TRBJ2-3; D not resolved. The CDR3 has 15 residues. Germline CDR1 SGDLS, CDR2 YYNGEE. V was clipped by 1 base and J by 2 bases, with 11 bases between them.

The chain carries TRBV2 and TRBJ2-5; a weak D match, TRBD1 (6 bases). Per the germline V gene, CDR1 is SNHLY and CDR2 is FYNNEI. The CDR3 totals 13 residues. The V and J ends lost 3 bases and 7 bases respectively, with 12 bases between them. The CDR3 DNA follows: TGTGCCAGCAGTGAGGCAGGGGTCGTGACCCAGTACTTC. This codes for CASSEAGVVTQYF. Full variable domain (rest looked up from reference TRBV2 and TRBJ2-5): EPEVTQTPSHQVTQMGQEVILRCVPISNHLYFYWYRQILGQKVEFLVSFYNNEISEKSEIFDDQFSVERPDGSNFTLKIRSTKLEDSAMYFCASSEAGVVTQYFGPGTRLLVL.

This chain uses TRBV9 with TRBJ2-5; perhaps TRBD1 as D (5 bases). Germline V gene data show CDR1 as SGDLS and CDR2 as YYNGEE. Trimming pared 3 bases from V and 4 bases from J, leaving 7 bases between. The CDR3 consists of 12 residues. For the CDR3, the DNA is TGTGCCAGCAGCGCCCAGGGAGAGACCCAGTACTTC. It translates to CASSAQGETQYF.

The chain joins TRBV5-4 to TRBJ2-7; tentative D call: TRBD2 (5 bases). The germline V gene has CDR1 SGHNT and CDR2 YYREEE (reference sequence). Trimming pared 4 bases from V and 3 bases from J, leaving 17 bases between. The CDR3 length is 15 residues. CDR3 sequence reads: CASSASGGGIYEQYF. The CDR3 DNA reads TGTGCCAGCAGCGCCAGCGGAGGAGGTATCTACGAGCAGTACTTC.

This rearrangement joins TRBV5-1 to TRBJ2-1, with 8 bases identical to TRBD1. Germline CDR1 reads SGHRS; CDR2 reads YFSETQ. This CDR3 is 15 amino acids long. Germline trimming cut 4 bases from V and 0 bases from J; bases unmatched to any gene: 3. The CDR3 spells CASSTTGGSYNEQFF. The CDR3 region has the DNA TGCGCCAGCAGCACTACAGGGGGCTCCTACAATGAGCAGTTCTTC.

This clone has just a few counts. V and J are TRBV15 and TRBJ1-4; tentative D call: TRBD1 (5 bases). Germline CDR1 is LNHNV and CDR2 is YYDKDF (reference sequence). This CDR3 contains 13 residues. The V gene lost 7 bases and the J gene lost 7 bases, with 13 bases spanning the gap. The CDR3: CATKEGSGEKLFF. In DNA, the CDR3 is TGTGCCACCAAGGAGGGGTCGGGTGAAAAACTGTTTTTT.

Only one count was recorded for this clone. V usage is TRBV27 and J usage is TRBJ2-3, with unresolved D. Looked up from germline, CDR1 is MNHEY and CDR2 is SMNVEV (reference sequence). V was trimmed by 0 bases and J by 1 base, leaving 5 bases between them. The CDR3 is 14 residues long. The CDR3 loop is CASSLSMGTDTQYF. The CDR3 coding sequence is TGTGCCAGCAGTTTATCGATGGGCACAGATACGCAGTATTTT.

V is TRBV4-2 and J is TRBJ2-7; the D gene is possibly TRBD2 (5 bases). This CDR3 contains 19 residues. The ends were cut back, 0 bases at V and 2 bases at J, with 23 bases in the middle. The germline gives CDR1 LGHNA, CDR2 YNFKEQ. As DNA, the CDR3 is TGTGCCAGCAGCCAAGACGGAGGAGATGTGGCTCCCAACACCTACGAGCAGTACTTC. It codes for CASSQDGGDVAPNTYEQYF.